This T cell receptor (beta chain) stems from a study of T cell responses to AZD1222 COVID-19 vaccine. Study conclusions and caveats: Vaccine-associated CD4 TCRs spanned spike, dominant at 160-218 and 743-854. White British people made up most donors, females outnumbered males, and clonal diversity was possibly underestimated.

Method: immunoSEQ multiplex PCR; TCRdb's copy keeps in-frame clones and lacks some. The sample lists some 140,000 clones, 70% to 90% occurring once. A word on this clone: The antigen is not known.

This sequence was found in an adult in good health. Here the sequenced sample was peripheral blood, taken on day 0 of AZD1222 vaccination.

CDR3 nucleotide sequence: TGTGCCAGCAAGGGACAGGGGACCTACGAGCAGTACTTC. Amino acids: CASKGQGTYEQYF. This rearrangement joins TRBV27 to TRBJ2-7; 10 nucleotides align to TRBD1. Trimming at V came to 7 bases and at J to 2 bases, leaving 2 bases not matched to a gene. Germline assignment: CDR1 MNHEY and CDR2 SMNVEV (reference sequence). This CDR3 is built from 13 residues.